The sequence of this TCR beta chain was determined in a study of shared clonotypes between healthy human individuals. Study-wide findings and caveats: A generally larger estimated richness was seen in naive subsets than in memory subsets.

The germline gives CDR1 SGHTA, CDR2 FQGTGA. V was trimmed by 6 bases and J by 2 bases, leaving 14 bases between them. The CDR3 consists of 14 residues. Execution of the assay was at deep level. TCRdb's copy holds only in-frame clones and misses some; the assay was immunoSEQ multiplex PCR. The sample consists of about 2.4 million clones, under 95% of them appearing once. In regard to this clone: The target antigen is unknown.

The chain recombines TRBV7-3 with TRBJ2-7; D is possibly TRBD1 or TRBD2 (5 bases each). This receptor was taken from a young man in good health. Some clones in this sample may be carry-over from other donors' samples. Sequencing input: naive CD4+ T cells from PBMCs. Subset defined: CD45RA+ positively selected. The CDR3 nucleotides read TGTGCCAGCAGTATACACGAGGGACCCTACGAGCAGTACTTC. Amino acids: CASSIHEGPYEQYF.